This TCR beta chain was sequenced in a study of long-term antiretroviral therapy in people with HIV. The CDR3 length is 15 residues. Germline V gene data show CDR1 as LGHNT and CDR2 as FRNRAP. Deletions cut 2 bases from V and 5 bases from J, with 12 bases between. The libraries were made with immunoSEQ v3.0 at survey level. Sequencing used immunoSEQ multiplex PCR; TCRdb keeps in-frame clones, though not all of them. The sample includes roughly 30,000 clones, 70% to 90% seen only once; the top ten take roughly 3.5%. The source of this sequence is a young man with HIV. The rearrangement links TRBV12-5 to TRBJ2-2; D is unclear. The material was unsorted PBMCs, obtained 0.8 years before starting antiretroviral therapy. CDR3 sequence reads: CASGLSPVITGELFF. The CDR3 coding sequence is TGTGCTAGTGGTTTGTCCCCTGTTATAACCGGGGAGCTGTTTTTT.